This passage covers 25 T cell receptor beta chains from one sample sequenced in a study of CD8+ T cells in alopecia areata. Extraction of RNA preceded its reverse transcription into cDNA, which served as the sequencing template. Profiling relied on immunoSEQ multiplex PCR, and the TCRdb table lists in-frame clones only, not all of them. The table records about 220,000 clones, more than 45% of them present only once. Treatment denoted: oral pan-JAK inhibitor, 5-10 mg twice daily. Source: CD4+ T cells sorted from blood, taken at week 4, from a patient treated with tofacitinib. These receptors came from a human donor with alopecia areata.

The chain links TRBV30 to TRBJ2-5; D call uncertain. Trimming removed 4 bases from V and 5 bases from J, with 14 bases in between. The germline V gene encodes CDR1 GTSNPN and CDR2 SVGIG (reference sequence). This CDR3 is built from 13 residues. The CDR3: CAWTPGSSETQYF. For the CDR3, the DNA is TGTGCCTGGACCCCTGGTAGTTCGGAGACCCAGTACTTC.

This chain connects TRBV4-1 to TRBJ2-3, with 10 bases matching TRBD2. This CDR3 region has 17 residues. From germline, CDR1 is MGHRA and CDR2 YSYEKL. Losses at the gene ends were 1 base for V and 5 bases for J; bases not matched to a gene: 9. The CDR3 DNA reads TGCGCCAGCAGCCAAGTCCCAGCGGGGGGGCCGGGAGATACGCAGTATTTT. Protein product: CASSQVPAGGPGDTQYF.

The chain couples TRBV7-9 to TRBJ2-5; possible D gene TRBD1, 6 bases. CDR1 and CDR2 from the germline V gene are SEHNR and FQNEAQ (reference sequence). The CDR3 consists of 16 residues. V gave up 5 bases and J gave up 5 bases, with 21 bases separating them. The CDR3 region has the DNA TGTGCCAGCAGCCCACGGGGTATACAGGGCAGGGAGACCCAGTACTTC. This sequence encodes CASSPRGIQGRETQYF. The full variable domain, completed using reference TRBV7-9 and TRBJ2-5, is DTGVSQNPRHKITKRGQNVTFRCDPISEHNRLYWYRQTLGQGPEFLTYFQNEAQLEKSRLLSDRFSAERPKGSFSTLEIQRTEQGDSAMYLCASSPRGIQGRETQYFGPGTRLLVL.

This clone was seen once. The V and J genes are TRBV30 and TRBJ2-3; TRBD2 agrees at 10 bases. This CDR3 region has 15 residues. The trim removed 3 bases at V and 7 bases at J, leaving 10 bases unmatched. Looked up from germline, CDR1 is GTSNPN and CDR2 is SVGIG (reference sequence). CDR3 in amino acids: CAWSVSGGAVNTQYF. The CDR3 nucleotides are TGTGCCTGGAGCGTAAGCGGGGGGGCCGTTAATACGCAGTATTTT. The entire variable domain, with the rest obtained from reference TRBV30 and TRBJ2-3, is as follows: SQTIHQWPATLVQPVGSPLSLECTVEGTSNPNLYWYRQAAGRGLQLLFYSVGIGQISSEVPQNLSASRPQDRQFILSSKKLLLSDSGFYLCAWSVSGGAVNTQYFGPGTRLTVL.

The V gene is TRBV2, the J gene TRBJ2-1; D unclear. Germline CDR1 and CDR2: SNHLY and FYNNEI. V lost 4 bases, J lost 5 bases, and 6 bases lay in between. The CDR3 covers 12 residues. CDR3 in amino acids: CASSGENNEQFF. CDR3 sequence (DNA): TGTGCCAGCAGTGGCGAGAACAATGAGCAGTTCTTC.

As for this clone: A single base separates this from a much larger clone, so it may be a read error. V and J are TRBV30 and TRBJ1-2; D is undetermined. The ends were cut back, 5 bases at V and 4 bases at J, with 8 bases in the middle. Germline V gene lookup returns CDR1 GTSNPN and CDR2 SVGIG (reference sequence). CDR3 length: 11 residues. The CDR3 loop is CAWCGLYGYTF. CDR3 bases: TGTGCCTGGTGTGGACTCTATGGCTACACCTTC.

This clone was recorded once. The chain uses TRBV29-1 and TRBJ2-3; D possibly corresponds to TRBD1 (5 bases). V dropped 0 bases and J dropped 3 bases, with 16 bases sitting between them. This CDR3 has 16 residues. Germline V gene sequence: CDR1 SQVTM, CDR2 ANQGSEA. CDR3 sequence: CSVEEGFRQMTDTQYF. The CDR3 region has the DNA TGCAGCGTTGAAGAGGGGTTCCGACAGATGACAGATACGCAGTATTTT.

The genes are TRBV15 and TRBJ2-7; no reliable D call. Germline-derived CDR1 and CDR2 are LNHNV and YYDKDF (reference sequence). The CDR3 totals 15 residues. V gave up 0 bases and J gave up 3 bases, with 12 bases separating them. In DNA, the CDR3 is TGTGCCACCAGCAGAGATCAGGCGCGGTACTACGAGCAGTACTTC. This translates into CATSRDQARYYEQYF.

CDR3 nucleotide sequence: TGTGCCAGCAGCTTAACCGACAGGAACTCCTACGAGCAGTACTTC. Its translation: CASSLTDRNSYEQYF. The chain links TRBV7-9 to TRBJ2-7, with a weak D call TRBD1 (6 bases). The length of the CDR3 is 15 residues. The V and J ends lost 2 bases and 0 bases respectively, with 11 bases between them. Germline V gene data show CDR1 as SEHNR and CDR2 as FQNEAQ (reference sequence).

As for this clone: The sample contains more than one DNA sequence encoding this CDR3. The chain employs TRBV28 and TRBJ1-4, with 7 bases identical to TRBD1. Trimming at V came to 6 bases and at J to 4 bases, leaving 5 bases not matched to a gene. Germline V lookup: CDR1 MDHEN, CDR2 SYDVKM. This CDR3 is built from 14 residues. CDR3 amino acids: CASSRGQSNEKLFF. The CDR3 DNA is TGTGCCAGCAGCCGGGGACAGAGTAATGAAAAACTGTTTTTT.

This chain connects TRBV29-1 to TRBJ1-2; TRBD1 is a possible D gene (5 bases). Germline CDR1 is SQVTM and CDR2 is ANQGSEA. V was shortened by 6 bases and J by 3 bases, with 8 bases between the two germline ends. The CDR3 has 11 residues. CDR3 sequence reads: CSVQGDYGYTF. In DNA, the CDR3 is TGCAGCGTCCAGGGAGACTATGGCTACACCTTC.

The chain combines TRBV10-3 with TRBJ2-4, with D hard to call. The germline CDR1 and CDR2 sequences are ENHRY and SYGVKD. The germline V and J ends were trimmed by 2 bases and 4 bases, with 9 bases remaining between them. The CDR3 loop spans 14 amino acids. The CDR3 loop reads CAISEPGQKNIQYF. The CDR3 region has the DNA TGTGCCATCAGTGAGCCGGGCCAAAAAAACATTCAGTACTTC.

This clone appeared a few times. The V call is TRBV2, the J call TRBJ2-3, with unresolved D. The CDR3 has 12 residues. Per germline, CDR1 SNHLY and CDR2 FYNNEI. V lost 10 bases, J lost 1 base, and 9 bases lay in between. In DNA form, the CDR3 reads TGTGCCATCTCCCCTGGCACAGATACGCAGTATTTT. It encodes CAISPGTDTQYF.

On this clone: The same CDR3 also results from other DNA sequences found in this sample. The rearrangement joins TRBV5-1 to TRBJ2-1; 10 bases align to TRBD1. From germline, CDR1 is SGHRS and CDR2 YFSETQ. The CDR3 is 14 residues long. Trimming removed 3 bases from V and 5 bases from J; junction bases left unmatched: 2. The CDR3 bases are TGCGCCAGCAGCTCGGGACAGGGGAACAATGAGCAGTTCTTC. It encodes CASSSGQGNNEQFF. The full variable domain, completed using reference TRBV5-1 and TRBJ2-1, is KAGVTQTPRYLIKTRGQQVTLSCSPISGHRSVSWYQQTPGQGLQFLFEYFSETQRNKGNFPGRFSGRQFSNSRSEMNVSTLELGDSALYLCASSSGQGNNEQFFGPGTRLTVL.

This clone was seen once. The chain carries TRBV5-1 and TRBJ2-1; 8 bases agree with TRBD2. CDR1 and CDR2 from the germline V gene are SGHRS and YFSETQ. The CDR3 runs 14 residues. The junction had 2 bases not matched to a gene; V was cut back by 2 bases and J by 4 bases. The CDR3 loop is CASSFGLAYNEQFF. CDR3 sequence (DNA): TGCGCCAGCAGCTTCGGACTAGCATACAATGAGCAGTTCTTC.

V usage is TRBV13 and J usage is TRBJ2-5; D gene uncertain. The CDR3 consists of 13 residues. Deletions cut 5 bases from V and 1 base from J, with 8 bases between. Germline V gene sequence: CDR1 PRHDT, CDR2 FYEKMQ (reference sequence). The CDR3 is CASSPPAQETQYF. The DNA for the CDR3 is TGTGCCAGCAGCCCGCCCGCCCAAGAGACCCAGTACTTC.

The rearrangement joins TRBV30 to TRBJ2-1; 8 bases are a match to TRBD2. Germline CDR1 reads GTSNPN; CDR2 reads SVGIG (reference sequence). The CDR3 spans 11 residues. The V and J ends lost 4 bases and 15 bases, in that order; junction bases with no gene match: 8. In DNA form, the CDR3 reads TGTGCCTGGAATACGGGGGGGCCTTGGTTCTTC. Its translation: CAWNTGGPWFF.

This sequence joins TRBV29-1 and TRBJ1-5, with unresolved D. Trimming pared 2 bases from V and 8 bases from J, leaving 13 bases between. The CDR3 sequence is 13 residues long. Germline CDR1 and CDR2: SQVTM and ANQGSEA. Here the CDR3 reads CSVESYSGEPQHF. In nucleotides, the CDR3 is TGCAGCGTTGAAAGTTACTCGGGAGAGCCCCAGCATTTT.

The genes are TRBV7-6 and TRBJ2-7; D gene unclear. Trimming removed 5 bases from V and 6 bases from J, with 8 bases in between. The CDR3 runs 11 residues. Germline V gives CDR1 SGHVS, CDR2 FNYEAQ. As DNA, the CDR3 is TGTGCCAGCAGCAACGGACCCGAGCAGTACTTC. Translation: CASSNGPEQYF.

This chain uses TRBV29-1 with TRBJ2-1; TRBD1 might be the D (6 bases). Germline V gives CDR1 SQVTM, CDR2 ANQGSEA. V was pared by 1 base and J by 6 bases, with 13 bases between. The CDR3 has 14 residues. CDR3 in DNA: TGCAGCGTTGAAGCCCGACCCAGGGGCAATGAGCAGTTCTTC. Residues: CSVEARPRGNEQFF.

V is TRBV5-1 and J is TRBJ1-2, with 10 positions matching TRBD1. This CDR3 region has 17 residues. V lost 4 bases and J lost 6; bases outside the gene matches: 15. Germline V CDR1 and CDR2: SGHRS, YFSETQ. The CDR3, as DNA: TGCGCCAGCAGCAGGGGACAGGGGCGTTTCACTATCAATGGCTACACCTTC. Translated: CASSRGQGRFTINGYTF. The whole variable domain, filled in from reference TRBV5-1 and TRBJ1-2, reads KAGVTQTPRYLIKTRGQQVTLSCSPISGHRSVSWYQQTPGQGLQFLFEYFSETQRNKGNFPGRFSGRQFSNSRSEMNVSTLELGDSALYLCASSRGQGRFTINGYTFGSGTRLTVV.

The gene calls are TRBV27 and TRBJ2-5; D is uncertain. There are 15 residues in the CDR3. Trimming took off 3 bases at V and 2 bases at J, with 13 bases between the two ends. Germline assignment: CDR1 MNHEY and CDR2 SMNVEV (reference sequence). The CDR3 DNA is TGTGCCAGCAGTTTCGACAAGCGCGGTCAAGAGACCCAGTACTTC. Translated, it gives CASSFDKRGQETQYF.

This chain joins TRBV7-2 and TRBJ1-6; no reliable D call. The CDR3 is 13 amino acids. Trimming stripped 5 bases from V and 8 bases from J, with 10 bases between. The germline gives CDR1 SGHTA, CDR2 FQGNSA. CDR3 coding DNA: TGTGCCAGCAGCACAACGAAAGATTCACCCCTCCACTTT. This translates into CASSTTKDSPLHF.

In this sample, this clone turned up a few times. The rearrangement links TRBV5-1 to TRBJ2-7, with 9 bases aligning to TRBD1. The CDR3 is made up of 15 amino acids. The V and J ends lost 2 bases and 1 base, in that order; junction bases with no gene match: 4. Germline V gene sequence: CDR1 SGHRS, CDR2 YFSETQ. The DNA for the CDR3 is TGCGCCAGCAGCTTCGGTGGGACAGGGTCCTACGAGCAGTACTTC. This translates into CASSFGGTGSYEQYF.

The CDR3 region is CSVEGRRYEQYF. As DNA, the CDR3 is TGCAGCGTTGAAGGCCGGCGATACGAGCAGTACTTC. V usage is TRBV29-1 and J usage is TRBJ2-7; no clear D gene. The CDR3 is made up of 12 amino acids. V was clipped by 1 base and J by 4 bases, with 8 bases between them. Germline V CDR1 and CDR2: SQVTM, ANQGSEA.